These 27 T cell receptor beta chains share one sample of origin, sequenced in a study of blood T cell repertoires in COVID-19. Produced via immunoSEQ multiplex PCR; TCRdb's table is partial and in-frame only. The table has roughly 180,000 clones, roughly 86% seen once; the top ten hold 2.9%. Specimen: peripheral blood. The receptor source for this set is a woman aged 25-40 years with active or convalescent COVID-19.

The V and J genes are TRBV9 and TRBJ2-1; 7 bases line up with TRBD2. Germline lookup yields CDR1 SGDLS and CDR2 YYNGEE. The CDR3 covers 16 residues. J lost 0 bases, V lost 3 bases, and 6 bases had no gene match. The CDR3 here is CASSDLGGSSYNEQFF. As DNA, the CDR3 is TGTGCCAGCAGCGACCTGGGCGGGAGCTCCTACAATGAGCAGTTCTTC.

The chain carries TRBV18 and TRBJ1-2; D is uncertain. V was clipped by 2 bases and J by 0 bases, with 7 bases between them. CDR1 is KGHSH, CDR2 LQKENI, per germline. The CDR3 extends over 14 amino acids. CDR3 DNA: TGTGCCAGCTCACCAGAGGGAGCTAACTATGGCTACACCTTC. Protein: CASSPEGANYGYTF. Filled out from reference TRBV18 and TRBJ1-2, the complete variable domain reads NAGVMQNPRHLVRRRGQEARLRCSPMKGHSHVYWYRQLPEEGLKFMVYLQKENIIDESGMPKERFSAEFPKEGPSILRIQQVVRGDSAAYFCASSPEGANYGYTFGSGTRLTVV.

The chain uses TRBV7-9 and TRBJ2-1, with D possibly being TRBD2 (5 bases). The germline V gene encodes CDR1 SEHNR and CDR2 FQNEAQ (reference sequence). This CDR3 is 15 amino acids long. The germline V and J ends were trimmed by 5 bases and 6 bases, with 17 bases remaining between them. CDR3 region: CASSPPGAGGNEQFF. CDR3 bases: TGTGCCAGCAGCCCACCGGGTGCGGGCGGCAATGAGCAGTTCTTC.

CDR3 in amino acids: CASSPPMGHEQYF. The CDR3 DNA is TGTGCCAGCAGTCCTCCTATGGGCCACGAGCAGTACTTC. The V gene is TRBV27, the J gene TRBJ2-7; D gene unclear. CDR1 and CDR2 (germline): MNHEY, SMNVEV (reference sequence). With 5 bases removed from V and 5 bases from J, the gap between germline ends came to 13 bases. The CDR3 totals 13 residues.

The chain is built from TRBV7-8 and TRBJ2-7; 13 nucleotides align to TRBD2. Germline-derived CDR1 and CDR2 are SGHVS and FQNEAQ. The CDR3 contains 15 residues. The J segment lost 4 bases and the V segment lost 2 bases, leaving 2 bases of the junction unmatched. The CDR3 is CASSLLTSGGYEQYF. For the CDR3, the DNA is TGTGCCAGCAGCTTACTGACTAGCGGGGGGTACGAGCAGTACTTC.

This clone has just a few counts. The CDR3, as DNA: TGTGCCAGTAGTATCGGGGGTATCCGGTTGGATGGCTACACCTTC. This gives the protein CASSIGGIRLDGYTF. The rearrangement uses TRBV19 and TRBJ1-2, with a weak D call TRBD1 (5 bases). Germline V lookup: CDR1 LNHDA, CDR2 SQIVND (reference sequence). The CDR3 totals 15 residues. Trimming left V 3 bases short and J 6 bases short, with 17 bases between. Combining the CDR3 with reference TRBV19 and TRBJ1-2 gives the whole variable domain DGGITQSPKYLFRKEGQNVTLSCEQNLNHDAMYWYRQDPGQGLRLIYYSQIVNDFQKGDIAEGYSVSREKKESFPLTVTSAQKNPTAFYLCASSIGGIRLDGYTFGSGTRLTVV.

The rearrangement links TRBV30 to TRBJ1-5; 7 positions agree with TRBD1. Germline CDR1 reads GTSNPN; CDR2 reads SVGIG (reference sequence). The CDR3 is 13 amino acids. Unmatched junction bases numbered 4, after V lost 2 bases and J lost 6 bases. The chain's CDR3 is CAWSLQGSQPQHF. The CDR3 DNA sequence: TGTGCCTGGAGTCTACAGGGGAGTCAGCCCCAGCATTTT.

This chain uses TRBV27 with TRBJ2-7; 7 nucleotides align to TRBD1. The CDR3 extends over 14 amino acids. V trimming: 6 bases; J trimming: 3 bases; junction bases outside the gene matches: 8. Germline CDR1 reads MNHEY; CDR2 reads SMNVEV (reference sequence). CDR3 protein: CASSQRDSGYEQYF. Written as DNA, the CDR3 is TGTGCCAGCAGCCAACGGGACAGTGGCTACGAGCAGTACTTC.

The chain links TRBV19 to TRBJ1-1; TRBD1 might be the D (6 bases). V shed 3 bases and J shed 8 bases, with 13 bases lying between them. Germline V gene lookup returns CDR1 LNHDA and CDR2 SQIVND (reference sequence). This CDR3 has 13 residues. The DNA of the CDR3 is TGTGCCAGTAGTATCGTTCCGGGGACAGAAGCTTTCTTT. It is translated as CASSIVPGTEAFF.

The CDR3 nucleotides are TGCAGCGTTGCCGCCCTAGTTAATGAGCAGTTCTTC. Translating it yields CSVAALVNEQFF. J is TRBJ2-1 and V is TRBV29-1; D gene uncertain. The ends were cut back, 4 bases at V and 7 bases at J, with 11 bases in the middle. Per germline, CDR1 SQVTM and CDR2 ANQGSEA. There are 12 residues in the CDR3.

CDR3: CASRPASGSRDEQFF. DNA of the CDR3: TGCGCCAGCAGGCCCGCTAGCGGGAGCCGGGATGAGCAGTTCTTC. The chain recombines TRBV5-1 with TRBJ2-1; TRBD2 matches at 10 bases. V lost 5 bases, J lost 8 bases, and 10 bases stayed unmatched. This CDR3 is built from 15 residues. Germline V gene sequence: CDR1 SGHRS, CDR2 YFSETQ.

V and J are TRBV18 and TRBJ1-1, with D possibly matching TRBD1 (6 bases). Per germline, CDR1 KGHSH and CDR2 LQKENI. The CDR3 sequence is 13 residues long. The germline V and J ends were trimmed by 8 bases and 2 bases, with 12 bases remaining between them. CDR3 loop: CASLTGINTEAFF. The CDR3 DNA reads TGTGCCAGCCTAACAGGGATCAACACTGAAGCTTTCTTT.

The chain employs TRBV5-1 and TRBJ1-1; 8 bases align to TRBD1. After removal of 4 bases from V and 7 bases from J, the junction contained 6 bases not matched to a gene. The germline CDR1 and CDR2 sequences are SGHRS and YFSETQ. This CDR3 is 13 amino acids long. CDR3 DNA sequence: TGCGCCAGCAGCCCTCAGGGGGCCGGTGAAGCTTTCTTT. Protein sequence: CASSPQGAGEAFF.

The chain recombines TRBV5-1 with TRBJ2-1; TRBD1 agrees at 9 bases. This CDR3 is 16 amino acids long. Trimming at V came to 8 bases and at J to 8 bases, leaving 17 bases not matched to a gene. In germline, CDR1 is SGHRS, CDR2 YFSETQ. The CDR3 sequence: CASTPPGQGVSYEQFF. CDR3 sequence (DNA): TGCGCCAGTACCCCACCGGGACAGGGTGTTAGTTATGAGCAGTTCTTC.

This clone was observed a few times. This chain uses TRBV7-9 with TRBJ2-5; D is ambiguous. Trimming removed 2 bases from V and 2 bases from J, with 12 bases in between. Germline loops: CDR1 SEHNR, CDR2 FQNEAQ (reference sequence). The CDR3 consists of 15 residues. This CDR3 reads CASSLPKTTQETQYF. The CDR3 nucleotides are TGTGCCAGCAGCTTACCCAAAACTACACAAGAGACCCAGTACTTC.

V gene TRBV5-5 combines with J gene TRBJ1-6, with 9 bases identical to TRBD1. Trimming at V came to 4 bases and at J to 8 bases, leaving 4 bases not matched to a gene. Germline lookup yields CDR1 SGHKS and CDR2 YYEKEE (reference sequence). The CDR3 consists of 14 residues. In DNA form, the CDR3 reads TGTGCCAGCAGCGTACAGGGGGCTGATTCACCCCTCCACTTT. This codes for CASSVQGADSPLHF.

The rearrangement joins TRBV7-9 to TRBJ2-1, with TRBD2 matching 13 bases. CDR3 length equals 16 residues. The ends lost 3 bases at V and 8 bases at J; junction bases unmatched: 7. The V gene's germline CDR1 is SEHNR and CDR2 FQNEAQ (reference sequence). CDR3: CASSFAGLAGVDEQFF. CDR3 sequence (DNA): TGTGCCAGCAGCTTCGCCGGACTAGCGGGAGTGGATGAGCAGTTCTTC.

The V gene is TRBV2, the J gene TRBJ2-7; tentatively, D is TRBD1 (6 bases). The ends were cut back, 6 bases at V and 3 bases at J, with 12 bases in the middle. Germline V gene data show CDR1 as SNHLY and CDR2 as FYNNEI. The CDR3 is 13 residues long. The CDR3 reads CASSRDNLYEQYF. The CDR3 region has the DNA TGTGCCAGCAGCCGGGACAACCTCTACGAGCAGTACTTC. Together with reference TRBV2 and TRBJ2-7, the CDR3 gives the full variable domain: EPEVTQTPSHQVTQMGQEVILRCVPISNHLYFYWYRQILGQKVEFLVSFYNNEISEKSEIFDDQFSVERPDGSNFTLKIRSTKLEDSAMYFCASSRDNLYEQYFGPGTRLTVT.

This chain connects TRBV3-1 (or the pseudogene TRBV3-2) to TRBJ1-4; 8 positions match TRBD1. The CDR3 runs 16 residues. Per the germline V gene, CDR1 is LGHDT and CDR2 is YNNKEL (reference sequence). J lost 10 bases, V lost 2 bases, and 12 bases had no gene match. The CDR3, as DNA: TGTGCCAGCAGCCAAACTTCAGGGGGCTCGCTCAGAAAACTGTTTTTT. Translated, it gives CASSQTSGGSLRKLFF.

The V call is TRBV11-3, the J call TRBJ2-1, with D unresolved. V lost 1 base to trimming and J lost 0 bases, with 7 bases between them. This CDR3 has 15 amino acids. Germline V gives CDR1 SGHNT, CDR2 YENEEA. The CDR3 region is CASSLGGGSYNEQFF. The DNA for the CDR3 is TGTGCCAGCAGCTTAGGTGGCGGCTCCTACAATGAGCAGTTCTTC.

The V call is TRBV6-4, the J call TRBJ2-1; 9 nucleotides align to TRBD1. The V segment lost 0 bases and the J segment 5 bases; nucleotides outside the gene matches: 8. Per germline, CDR1 MRHNA and CDR2 SNTAGT. This CDR3 has 17 residues. The CDR3 protein is CASSDSTGGVRDNEQFF. CDR3 DNA: TGTGCCAGCAGTGACTCGACAGGGGGGGTCCGGGACAATGAGCAGTTCTTC.

The V and J genes are TRBV5-1 and TRBJ2-7; TRBD1 aligns across 9 bases. The CDR3 loop spans 16 amino acids. Per germline, CDR1 SGHRS and CDR2 YFSETQ. V shed 3 bases and J 5 bases; nucleotides not matched to a gene: 12. CDR3 DNA sequence: TGCGCCAGCAGCTCTGTTTCCGGGACAGGGTTCCACGAGCAGTACTTC. This codes for CASSSVSGTGFHEQYF.

This clone was found a few times. The chain uses TRBV27 and TRBJ1-2, with D perhaps TRBD1 (6 bases). CDR3 length: 16 amino acids. V lost 4 bases, J lost 1 base, and 16 bases lay in between. Germline-derived CDR1 and CDR2 are MNHEY and SMNVEV (reference sequence). The CDR3 coding sequence is TGTGCCAGCAGTTCCCGTTTTAACAGGGTTAACTATGGCTACACCTTC. Protein product: CASSSRFNRVNYGYTF.

This chain joins TRBV5-1 and TRBJ1-5, with TRBD1 matching 8 bases. Germline V gives CDR1 SGHRS, CDR2 YFSETQ. V lost 3 bases to trimming and J lost 3 bases; unmatched junction nucleotides: 5. CDR3 length: 15 amino acids. As DNA, the CDR3 is TGCGCCAGCAGCTGGGGGACAGGAGCCAATCAGCCCCAGCATTTT. It is translated as CASSWGTGANQPQHF.

The chain is built from TRBV9 and TRBJ1-2, with D possibly TRBD1 on 6 matching bases. The V end lost 0 bases, the J end lost 4 bases, and 13 bases lay between the germline ends. Germline V gene data show CDR1 as SGDLS and CDR2 as YYNGEE. The CDR3 is 15 amino acids. CDR3: CASSVGGGRSYGYTF. The DNA for the CDR3 is TGTGCCAGCAGCGTAGGAGGGGGTAGGAGCTATGGCTACACCTTC.

V usage is TRBV11-3 and J usage is TRBJ2-7, with TRBD2 matching 10 bases. This CDR3 has 16 amino acids. The germline CDR1 and CDR2 sequences are SGHNT and YENEEA. J was trimmed by 5 bases and V by 1 base; bases with no gene match: 8. The CDR3 DNA is TGTGCCAGCAGCTTAGGTCCTTCTAGCGGGAGCGACGAGCAGTACTTC. The encoded protein is CASSLGPSSGSDEQYF.

V gene TRBV24-1 combines with J gene TRBJ2-1; TRBD2 agrees at 10 bases. V was clipped by 4 bases and J by 7 bases; unmatched bases: 9. CDR1 is KGHDR and CDR2 is SFDVKD in the germline V gene. CDR3 length: 16 residues. The CDR3 region has the DNA TGTGCCACCAGTGACCCCGCTAGCGGGAGACGAAATGAGCAGTTCTTC. Translated, it gives CATSDPASGRRNEQFF.